The 21 T cell receptor beta chains below were found in one sample sequenced in a study of cytomegalovirus exposure and HLA in healthy donors. The study ran its PCR with 60 Vbeta and 13 Jbeta primers. Sequenced by immunoSEQ multiplex PCR; TCRdb stores in-frame clones only, minus some. The sample includes roughly 160,000 clones, 84% of them seen just once. Sample: PBMCs. All receptors come from a man aged 30 to 45 in good health and CMV-seronegative.

This clone was recorded once. The rearrangement links TRBV6-1 to TRBJ2-7, with D tentatively TRBD2 (5 bases). This CDR3 has 14 amino acids. The ends were cut back, 3 bases at V and 3 bases at J, with 12 bases in the middle. Looked up from germline, CDR1 is MNHNS and CDR2 is SASEGT. In DNA form, the CDR3 reads TGTGCCAGCAGTGAGGGTCCCGGGAACTACGAGCAGTACTTC. It is translated as CASSEGPGNYEQYF.

The J gene is TRBJ1-1, the V gene TRBV10-3; D gene unclear. CDR1 is ENHRY, CDR2 SYGVKD, per germline. The ends were cut back, 7 bases at V and 3 bases at J, with 12 bases in the middle. The CDR3 is made up of 13 amino acids. CDR3 nucleotides: TGTGCCATCACCTCCAAACGGGACACTGAAGCTTTCTTT. It is translated as CAITSKRDTEAFF.

The rearrangement uses TRBV5-8 and TRBJ2-6, with D perhaps TRBD1 (5 bases). CDR1 is SGHTS, CDR2 YDEGEE, per germline. V gave up 4 bases and J gave up 1 base, with 9 bases separating them. This CDR3 region has 15 residues. The CDR3 spells CASSVPGSGANVLTF. The CDR3 DNA reads TGTGCCAGCAGCGTGCCAGGGTCTGGGGCCAACGTCCTGACTTTC. Using reference TRBV5-8 and TRBJ2-6 for the parts outside the CDR3, the full variable domain is EAGVTQSPTHLIKTRGQQATLRCSPISGHTSVYWYQQALGLGLQFLLWYDEGEERNRGNFPPRFSGRQFPNYSSELNVNALELEDSALYLCASSVPGSGANVLTFGAGSRLTVL.

The chain is built from TRBV7-8 and TRBJ1-5, with D maybe TRBD1 (6 bases). CDR3 length: 18 amino acids. Germline-derived CDR1 and CDR2 are SGHVS and FQNEAQ. The germline V and J ends were trimmed by 5 bases and 0 bases, with 20 bases remaining between them. The CDR3 sequence is CASSPGKGVSYSNQPQHF. In DNA form, the CDR3 reads TGTGCCAGCAGCCCTGGGAAGGGGGTTAGTTATAGCAATCAGCCCCAGCATTTT.

The sample holds one count of this clone. V usage is TRBV25-1 and J usage is TRBJ2-1, with a possible D match to TRBD1 (6 bases). The CDR3 loop spans 16 amino acids. The germline V gene encodes CDR1 MGHDK and CDR2 SYGVNS. Trimming left V 6 bases short and J 3 bases short, with 18 bases between. CDR3 in amino acids: CASRGSKGERYNEQFF. CDR3 coding DNA: TGTGCCAGCAGAGGATCAAAGGGGGAACGCTACAATGAGCAGTTCTTC.

The chain is built from TRBV6-5 and TRBJ1-2, with D perhaps TRBD1 (6 bases). V was trimmed by 5 bases and J by 2 bases, leaving 12 bases between them. This CDR3 is 14 amino acids long. The germline gives CDR1 MNHEY, CDR2 SVGAGI. CDR3 region: CASSERGSNYGYTF. DNA for the CDR3: TGTGCCAGCAGTGAAAGGGGGTCCAACTATGGCTACACCTTC.

This rearrangement joins TRBV5-6 to TRBJ1-1, with 9 bases lining up with TRBD1. The V gene end was trimmed by 4 bases and the J gene end by 7 bases; junction bases not matched to a gene: 5. CDR3 length equals 13 residues. CDR1 and CDR2 (germline): SGHDT, YYEEEE. The CDR3, as DNA: TGTGCCAGCAGCAATTCGGGACAGGGTGAAGCTTTCTTT. It yields the protein CASSNSGQGEAFF.

The chain is built from TRBV27 and TRBJ2-3; tentative D call: TRBD2 (5 bases). V gave up 5 bases and J gave up 5 bases, with 14 bases separating them. This CDR3 has 14 residues. Germline-derived CDR1 and CDR2 are MNHEY and SMNVEV (reference sequence). Here the CDR3 reads CASSPTRLLDTQYF. In DNA form, the CDR3 reads TGTGCCAGCAGTCCAACCCGACTATTAGATACGCAGTATTTT.

This chain links TRBV25-1 with TRBJ2-2; 9 bases line up with TRBD1. Germline-derived CDR1 and CDR2 are MGHDK and SYGVNS. This CDR3 has 17 residues. Losses at the gene ends were 0 bases for V and 3 bases for J; bases not matched to a gene: 5. CDR3: CASSEYGQGIDTGELFF. The CDR3 DNA follows: TGTGCCAGCAGTGAATACGGACAGGGGATAGACACCGGGGAGCTGTTTTTT.

The rearrangement links TRBV11-2 to TRBJ2-1; TRBD1 agrees at 7 bases. V was pared by 1 base and J by 3 bases, with 3 bases of the junction left unmatched. Germline-derived CDR1 and CDR2 are SGHAT and FQNNGV. This CDR3 is built from 15 residues. The CDR3 coding sequence is TGTGCCAGCAGCTTAGTGACAGGGTTCTACAATGAGCAGTTCTTC. Protein: CASSLVTGFYNEQFF.

This rearrangement joins TRBV9 to TRBJ2-7, with 9 positions matching TRBD1. Germline CDR1 SGDLS, CDR2 YYNGEE. The CDR3 covers 17 residues. With V trimmed by 1 base and J by 3 bases, 11 bases remained unmatched. The CDR3 loop reads CASSVSGTGNEGYEQYF. DNA of the CDR3: TGTGCCAGCAGCGTATCCGGGACAGGGAACGAAGGCTACGAGCAGTACTTC. Complete variable domain (other parts from reference TRBV9 and TRBJ2-7): DSGVTQTPKHLITATGQRVTLRCSPRSGDLSVYWYQQSLDQGLQFLIQYYNGEERAKGNILERFSAQQFPDLHSELNLSSLELGDSALYFCASSVSGTGNEGYEQYFGPGTRLTVT.

The V gene is TRBV6-5, the J gene TRBJ2-1; a weak D match, TRBD1 (6 bases). Trimming cost V 0 bases and J 4 bases, with 13 bases left between them. CDR1 and CDR2 from the germline V gene are MNHEY and SVGAGI. The length of the CDR3 is 16 residues. Here the CDR3 reads CASSYSAGDHYNEQFF. DNA for the CDR3: TGTGCCAGCAGTTACTCGGCAGGGGACCATTACAATGAGCAGTTCTTC.

The chain couples TRBV10-1 to TRBJ2-2, with D possibly matching TRBD2 (6 bases). Germline CDR1 and CDR2: WNHNN and SYGVQD (reference sequence). The CDR3 length is 13 residues. Trimming shortened V by 0 bases and J by 12 bases, and 11 bases separated the two germline ends. CDR3 protein: CASSESAGPKLFF. Here the CDR3 DNA reads TGCGCCAGCAGTGAGTCGGCGGGACCTAAGCTGTTTTTT.

The chain uses TRBV6-5 and TRBJ2-7; 8 nucleotides match TRBD2. Germline-derived CDR1 and CDR2 are MNHEY and SVGAGI. V lost 5 bases to trimming and J lost 6 bases; unmatched junction nucleotides: 12. The CDR3 runs 15 residues. CDR3 residues: CASSRPGGAFPEQYF. The DNA for the CDR3 is TGTGCCAGCAGTCGCCCCGGGGGGGCCTTTCCCGAGCAGTACTTC.

This clone has only a few counts. The chain has TRBV7-3 and TRBJ2-3; 15 bases align to TRBD2. This CDR3 is built from 18 residues. Germline trimming cut 5 bases from V and 2 bases from J; bases unmatched to any gene: 8. From germline, CDR1 is SGHTA and CDR2 FQGTGA. The CDR3 loop reads CASSLPGLAGGLTDTQYF. In DNA form, the CDR3 reads TGTGCCAGCAGCCTTCCGGGACTAGCGGGAGGACTCACAGATACGCAGTATTTT.

The V call is TRBV9, the J call TRBJ2-7, with D perhaps TRBD1 (6 bases). In germline, CDR1 is SGDLS, CDR2 YYNGEE. V lost 7 bases and J 4 bases, leaving 12 bases between the germline ends. This CDR3 comprises 12 residues. In nucleotides, the CDR3 is TGTGCCAGCTCGTATACAGGGTACGAGCAGTACTTC. Its protein is CASSYTGYEQYF.

This clone was seen a few times. The chain uses TRBV4-2 and TRBJ2-2, with a tentative D call TRBD2 (5 bases). Germline assignment: CDR1 LGHNA and CDR2 YNFKEQ. The germline V and J ends were trimmed by 4 bases and 5 bases, with 11 bases remaining between them. This CDR3 is built from 14 residues. Written as DNA, the CDR3 is TGTGCCAGCAGCCCCGAGGGCTTGACCGGGGAGCTGTTTTTT. This codes for CASSPEGLTGELFF.

This rearrangement joins TRBV6-5 to TRBJ2-1; D is perhaps TRBD1 (6 bases). The CDR3 sequence is 15 residues long. V was shortened by 7 bases and J by 6 bases, with 19 bases between the two germline ends. Germline CDR1 is MNHEY and CDR2 is SVGAGI. The CDR3 sequence is CASTKRAGDVNEQFF. CDR3 coding DNA: TGTGCCAGCACCAAAAGGGCAGGGGACGTCAATGAGCAGTTCTTC.

The CDR3 DNA reads TGTGCCAGCACAATCCCGGGGGGAGACTACGAGCAGTACTTC. It codes for CASTIPGGDYEQYF. This chain uses TRBV7-9 with TRBJ2-7; 7 bases align to TRBD2. The CDR3 runs 14 residues. Germline V CDR1 and CDR2: SEHNR, FQNEAQ (reference sequence). The V segment lost 7 bases and the J segment 3 bases; nucleotides outside the gene matches: 9.

The chain has TRBV15 and TRBJ2-5; TRBD1 aligns across 11 bases. The CDR3 spans 16 residues. The V gene end was trimmed by 4 bases and the J gene end by 0 bases; junction bases not matched to a gene: 4. The germline V gene encodes CDR1 LNHNV and CDR2 YYDKDF (reference sequence). The CDR3 spells CATSTRTGGYQETQYF. Written as DNA, the CDR3 is TGTGCCACCAGCACTCGGACAGGGGGCTACCAAGAGACCCAGTACTTC.

The chain employs TRBV7-2 and TRBJ1-1, with a possible D match to TRBD1 (6 bases). V lost 10 bases and J 0 bases, leaving 12 bases between the germline ends. CDR1 and CDR2 (germline): SGHTA, FQGNSA. The CDR3 covers 13 residues. The CDR3 sequence is CATRQALNTEAFF. The CDR3 nucleotides are TGTGCCACCCGACAGGCTTTGAACACTGAAGCTTTCTTT.